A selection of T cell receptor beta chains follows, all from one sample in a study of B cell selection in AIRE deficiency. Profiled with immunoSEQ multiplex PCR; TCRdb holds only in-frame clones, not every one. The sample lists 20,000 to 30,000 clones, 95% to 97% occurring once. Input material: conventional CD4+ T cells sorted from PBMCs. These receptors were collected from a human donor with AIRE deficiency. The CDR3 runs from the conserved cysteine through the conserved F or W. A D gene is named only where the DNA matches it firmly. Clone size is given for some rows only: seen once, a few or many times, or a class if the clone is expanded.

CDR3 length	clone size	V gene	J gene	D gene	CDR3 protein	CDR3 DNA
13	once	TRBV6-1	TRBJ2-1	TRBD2	CASQAGVASEQFF	TGTGCCAGTCAAGCGGGAGTCGCGAGTGAGCAGTTCTTC
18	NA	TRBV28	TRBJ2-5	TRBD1	CASSLSNSGTGKKETQYF	TGTGCCAGCAGTTTATCCAACTCTGGGACAGGGAAAAAAGAGACCCAGTACTTC
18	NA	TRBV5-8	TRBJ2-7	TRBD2	CASSRKGLAGVVAYEQYF	TGTGCCAGCTCCCGAAAGGGCCTAGCGGGAGTAGTGGCCTACGAGCAGTACTTC
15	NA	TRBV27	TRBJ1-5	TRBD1	CASRLLDRENQPQHF	TGTGCCAGCAGACTTTTGGACAGGGAAAATCAGCCCCAGCATTTT
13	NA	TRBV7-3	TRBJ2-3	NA	CASSPRFTDTQYF	TGTGCCAGCAGCCCTCGGTTCACAGATACGCAGTATTTT
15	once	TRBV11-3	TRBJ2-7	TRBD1	CASSLRTGGAYEQYF	TGTGCCAGCAGCTTGAGGACAGGGGGAGCCTACGAGCAGTACTTC
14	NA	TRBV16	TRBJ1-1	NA	CASSQSSTYTEAFF	TGTGCCAGCAGCCAATCTTCCACGTACACTGAAGCTTTCTTT
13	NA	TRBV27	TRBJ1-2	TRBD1	CASSFRTGYGYTF	TGTGCCAGCAGTTTCCGGACAGGCTATGGCTACACCTTC
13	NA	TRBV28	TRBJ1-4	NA	CASPFRTAGKLLF	TGTGCCAGCCCGTTCAGGACAGCCGGCAAACTGCTTTTT
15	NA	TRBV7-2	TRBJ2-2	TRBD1	CASSLATGQSGELFF	TGTGCCAGCAGCTTAGCAACGGGACAGTCCGGGGAGCTGTTTTTT
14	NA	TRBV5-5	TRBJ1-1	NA	CASTKIGGRPEAFF	TGTGCCAGCACAAAGATTGGGGGTCGGCCTGAAGCTTTCTTT
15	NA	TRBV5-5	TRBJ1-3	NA	CASSLGTHRGNTIYF	TGTGCCAGCAGCCTCGGGACCCACAGGGGAAACACCATATATTTT
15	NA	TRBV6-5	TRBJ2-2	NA	CATGGGPLNTGELFF	TGTGCCACTGGGGGAGGACCCCTTAACACCGGGGAGCTGTTTTTT
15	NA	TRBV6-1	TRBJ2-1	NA	CASSESASLYNEQFF	TGTGCCAGCAGTGAATCGGCGAGCCTCTACAATGAGCAGTTCTTC
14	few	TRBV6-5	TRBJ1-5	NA	CASSPQGWDQPQHF	TGTGCCAGCAGCCCTCAGGGGTGGGATCAGCCCCAGCATTTT
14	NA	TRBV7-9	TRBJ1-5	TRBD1	CASSLAGGLQPQHF	TGTGCCAGCAGCTTAGCAGGGGGCCTTCAGCCCCAGCATTTT
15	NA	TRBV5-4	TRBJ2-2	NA	CASSEDFLNTGELFF	TGTGCCAGCAGCGAGGACTTTTTGAACACCGGGGAGCTGTTTTTT
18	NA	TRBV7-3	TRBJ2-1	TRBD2	CASSPIVLRLAANNEQFF	TGTGCCAGCAGCCCGATTGTCCTTCGACTAGCGGCCAACAATGAGCAGTTCTTC
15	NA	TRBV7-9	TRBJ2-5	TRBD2	CASSLEAGGLETQYF	TGTGCCAGCAGCTTAGAAGCGGGAGGGTTGGAGACCCAGTACTTC
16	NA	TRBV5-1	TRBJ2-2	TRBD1	CASSPRDRGLVGELFF	TGCGCCAGCAGCCCCCGGGACAGGGGTTTGGTCGGGGAGCTGTTTTTT
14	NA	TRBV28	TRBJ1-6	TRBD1	CASFQGAGNSPLHF	TGTGCCAGCTTTCAGGGGGCGGGGAATTCACCCCTCCACTTT
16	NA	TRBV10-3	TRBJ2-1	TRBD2	CAISESVSGLAGEQFF	TGTGCCATCAGTGAGTCGGTCTCGGGACTAGCGGGAGAGCAGTTCTTC
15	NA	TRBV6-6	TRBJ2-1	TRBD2	CASSYYSGLVDEQFF	TGTGCCAGCAGTTACTATTCGGGACTAGTCGATGAGCAGTTCTTC
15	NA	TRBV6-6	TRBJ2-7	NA	CASSYSGPLGDEQYF	TGTGCCAGCAGTTACTCTGGTCCCCTCGGAGACGAGCAGTACTTC
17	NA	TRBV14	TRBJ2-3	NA	CASSQDRATGTPDTQYF	TGTGCCAGCAGCCAAGATAGGGCGACAGGGACTCCAGATACGCAGTATTTT
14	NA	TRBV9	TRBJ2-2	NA	CASSVERYSGELFF	TGTGCCAGCAGCGTAGAAAGGTATTCTGGGGAGCTGTTTTTT
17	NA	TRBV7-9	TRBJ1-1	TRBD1	CASSLKKLQGYGTEAFF	TGTGCCAGCAGCTTAAAGAAATTACAGGGGTACGGCACTGAAGCTTTCTTT
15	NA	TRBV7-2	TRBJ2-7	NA	CASSPTGLSAYEQYF	TGTGCCAGCAGTCCCACAGGGCTGTCGGCCTACGAGCAGTACTTC
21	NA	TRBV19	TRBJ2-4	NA	CASTISRHGEVGLGAKNIQYF	TGTGCCAGTACTATATCTCGGCATGGAGAAGTCGGTCTGGGAGCCAAAAACATTCAGTACTTC
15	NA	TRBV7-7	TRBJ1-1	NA	CASSLTGQMNTEAFF	TGTGCCAGCAGCTTAACGGGACAAATGAACACTGAAGCTTTCTTT
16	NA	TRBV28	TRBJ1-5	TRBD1	CASRAGGISLISPQHF	TGTGCCAGTCGCGCAGGGGGAATCAGTCTTATCAGCCCCCAGCATTTT
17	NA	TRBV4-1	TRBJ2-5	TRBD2	CASSQHPRGALQETQYF	TGCGCCAGCAGCCAGCACCCGCGGGGGGCATTGCAAGAGACCCAGTACTTC
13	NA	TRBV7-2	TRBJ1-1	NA	CASSFGLNTEAFF	TGTGCCAGCAGCTTCGGGCTGAACACTGAAGCTTTCTTT
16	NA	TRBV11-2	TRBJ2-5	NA	CASSPRGSATQETQYF	TGTGCCAGCAGCCCCCGGGGTAGCGCGACCCAAGAGACCCAGTACTTC
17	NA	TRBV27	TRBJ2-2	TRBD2	CASSLGAGWGGTGELFF	TGTGCCAGCAGTTTAGGGGCCGGTTGGGGGGGGACCGGGGAGCTGTTTTTT
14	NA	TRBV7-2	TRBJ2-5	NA	CASSSLRGLETQYF	TGTGCCAGCAGCTCCTTGCGGGGGCTTGAGACCCAGTACTTC
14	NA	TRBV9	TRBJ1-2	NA	CASSVAAQGSGYTF	TGTGCCAGCAGCGTAGCGGCGCAGGGCTCTGGCTACACCTTC
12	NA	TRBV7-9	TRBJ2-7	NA	CVSSPGLGEQYF	TGTGTCAGCAGCCCTGGGTTAGGCGAGCAGTACTTC
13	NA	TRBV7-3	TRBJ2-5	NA	CASSLSSTETQYF	TGTGCCAGCAGCTTATCCAGTACGGAGACCCAGTACTTC
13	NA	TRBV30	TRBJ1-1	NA	CAWSVPGNTEAFF	TGTGCCTGGAGTGTCCCCGGGAACACTGAAGCTTTCTTT
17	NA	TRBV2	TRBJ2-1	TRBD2	CASGLSLLAGVENEQFF	TGTGCCAGCGGCCTGTCGCTACTAGCGGGAGTAGAAAATGAGCAGTTCTTC
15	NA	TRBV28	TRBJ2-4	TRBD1	CASSTPGGAKNIQYF	TGTGCCAGCAGTACTCCAGGGGGAGCCAAAAACATTCAGTACTTC
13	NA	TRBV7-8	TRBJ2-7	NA	CASSSSPVYEQYF	TGTGCCAGCAGCTCCTCTCCGGTTTACGAGCAGTACTTC
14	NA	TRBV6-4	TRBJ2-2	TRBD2	CASSGLANTGELFF	TGTGCCAGCAGTGGACTAGCAAACACCGGGGAGCTGTTTTTT
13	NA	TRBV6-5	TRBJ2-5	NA	CASSYGRQETQYF	TGTGCCAGCAGTTACGGCAGACAAGAGACCCAGTACTTC
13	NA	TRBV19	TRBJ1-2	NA	CASSIGTPGGYTF	TGTGCCAGTAGTATCGGGACCCCGGGGGGCTACACCTTC
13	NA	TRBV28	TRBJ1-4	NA	CASMGQLREKLFF	TGTGCCAGCATGGGTCAGTTGCGGGAAAAACTGTTTTTT
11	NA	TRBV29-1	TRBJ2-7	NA	CSVSQDYEQYF	TGCAGCGTTAGTCAGGACTACGAGCAGTACTTC
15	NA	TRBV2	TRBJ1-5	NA	CASSERGAPFIPQHF	TGTGCCAGCAGTGAACGCGGGGCCCCGTTTATCCCCCAGCATTTT
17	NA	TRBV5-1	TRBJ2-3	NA	CASSPRRGEAHTDTQYF	TGCGCCAGCAGCCCCCGCCGGGGCGAAGCACACACAGATACGCAGTATTTT
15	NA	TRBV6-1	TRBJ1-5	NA	CASSEANGLNQPQHF	TGTGCCAGCAGTGAAGCGAACGGACTCAATCAGCCCCAGCATTTT
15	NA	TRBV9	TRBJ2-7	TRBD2	CASSVAPGGVYEQYF	TGTGCCAGCAGCGTAGCCCCGGGGGGTGTCTACGAGCAGTACTTC
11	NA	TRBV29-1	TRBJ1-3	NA	CSVGQGNTIYF	TGCAGCGTTGGCCAAGGAAACACCATATATTTT